Below are 27 T cell receptor beta chains sequenced from a single sample in a study of blood T cell repertoires in COVID-19. Data came from immunoSEQ multiplex PCR; TCRdb stores just in-frame clones and leaves some out. Here the sample spans about 200,000 clones, 70% to 90% being singletons. The material sequenced was peripheral blood. These receptors were obtained from a woman aged 40 to 49 who had recovered from COVID-19.

This clone was found a few times. The CDR3 DNA reads TGTGCCAGTAGTCTCCCCCGGACAGGATATAATTCACCCCTCCACTTT. It translates to CASSLPRTGYNSPLHF. The rearrangement uses TRBV19 and TRBJ1-6; the match to TRBD1 covers 7 bases. Trimming removed 5 bases from V and 4 bases from J; junction bases left unmatched: 8. Germline CDR1 reads LNHDA; CDR2 reads SQIVND (reference sequence). CDR3 size: 16 residues.

The V and J genes are TRBV19 and TRBJ2-1, with 12 bases identical to TRBD2. The CDR3 is made up of 15 amino acids. The germline gives CDR1 LNHDA, CDR2 SQIVND (reference sequence). V was clipped by 6 bases and J by 8 bases; unmatched bases: 8. CDR3 sequence: CASSQTSGSFDEQFF. For the CDR3, the DNA is TGTGCCAGTAGCCAGACTAGCGGGAGTTTTGATGAGCAGTTCTTC.

V is TRBV5-1 and J is TRBJ2-1; D unclear. Trimming stripped 4 bases from V and 0 bases from J, with 11 bases between. This CDR3 contains 15 residues. CDR1 and CDR2 from the germline V gene are SGHRS and YFSETQ. CDR3 region: CASSMDSSSYNEQFF. CDR3 coding DNA: TGCGCCAGCAGCATGGATTCCAGCTCCTACAATGAGCAGTTCTTC. The whole variable domain, remainder taken from reference TRBV5-1 and TRBJ2-1, is KAGVTQTPRYLIKTRGQQVTLSCSPISGHRSVSWYQQTPGQGLQFLFEYFSETQRNKGNFPGRFSGRQFSNSRSEMNVSTLELGDSALYLCASSMDSSSYNEQFFGPGTRLTVL.

This chain uses TRBV30 with TRBJ1-5; D gene unclear. In germline, CDR1 is GTSNPN, CDR2 SVGIG (reference sequence). The CDR3 totals 14 residues. V lost 1 base, J lost 3 bases, and 10 bases lay in between. This CDR3 reads CAWSALGLNQPQHF. The CDR3 DNA sequence: TGTGCCTGGAGTGCCCTAGGACTCAATCAGCCCCAGCATTTT.

J is TRBJ1-5 and V is TRBV18; weak D call: TRBD1 (6 bases). This CDR3 contains 16 residues. The V gene lost 6 bases and the J gene lost 0 bases, with 15 bases spanning the gap. Per germline, CDR1 KGHSH and CDR2 LQKENI. CDR3 residues: CASSLSTGNSNQPQHF. DNA for the CDR3: TGTGCCAGCTCCCTCTCGACAGGAAATAGCAATCAGCCCCAGCATTTT.

The chain couples TRBV3-1 (or the pseudogene TRBV3-2) to TRBJ2-5; D perhaps matches TRBD2 (6 bases). The V end lost 1 base, the J end lost 4 bases, and 13 bases lay between the germline ends. The CDR3 has 15 residues. CDR1 is LGHDT, CDR2 YNNKEL, per germline (reference sequence). CDR3 nucleotides: TGTGCCAGCAGCCAAGGAGGGCTAGCGCGAGAGACCCAGTACTTC. It codes for CASSQGGLARETQYF.

The chain couples TRBV18 to TRBJ1-3; perhaps TRBD1 as D (5 bases). Germline assignment: CDR1 KGHSH and CDR2 LQKENI. The CDR3 has 16 amino acids. Trimming took 4 bases from V and 0 from J, leaving 13 bases between them. As DNA, the CDR3 is TGTGCCAGCTCACTCGAGGCGGGACGCTCTGGAAACACCATATATTTT. Protein sequence: CASSLEAGRSGNTIYF.

This chain connects TRBV7-9 to TRBJ1-5, with a tentative D call TRBD1 (6 bases). V was clipped by 1 base and J by 2 bases, with 9 bases between them. The CDR3 extends over 15 amino acids. Per the germline V gene, CDR1 is SEHNR and CDR2 is FQNEAQ (reference sequence). The CDR3 coding sequence is TGTGCCAGCAGCTTAGGAGGGGGAGGCAATCAGCCCCAGCATTTT. Protein sequence: CASSLGGGGNQPQHF.

The J gene is TRBJ2-1, the V gene TRBV6-5, with 7 bases identical to TRBD2. The germline V gene has CDR1 MNHEY and CDR2 SVGAGI. V gave up 6 bases and J gave up 4 bases; unmatched junction bases: 6. This CDR3 has 14 amino acids. The CDR3 nucleotides read TGTGCCAGCAGACTCCTGGGAGGGTACAATGAGCAGTTCTTC. Translated: CASRLLGGYNEQFF.

The chain couples TRBV30 to TRBJ1-2; D perhaps matches TRBD1 (5 bases). Germline V gene lookup returns CDR1 GTSNPN and CDR2 SVGIG (reference sequence). Trimming left V 0 bases short and J 8 bases short, with 16 bases between. The CDR3 runs 14 residues. CDR3 loop: CAWSVSRVLGGYTF. The CDR3 DNA reads as TGTGCCTGGAGTGTGTCCAGGGTACTCGGGGGCTACACCTTC.

This clone has only a few counts. The chain couples TRBV15 to TRBJ2-3; 8 nucleotides align to TRBD1. Per germline, CDR1 LNHNV and CDR2 YYDKDF (reference sequence). The CDR3 spans 16 residues. V lost 1 base to trimming and J lost 2 bases; unmatched junction nucleotides: 5. The CDR3 sequence is CATSRGQGAYTDTQYF. The CDR3 DNA is TGTGCCACCAGCAGAGGGCAGGGGGCGTACACAGATACGCAGTATTTT.

V is TRBV28 and J is TRBJ2-5; D is undetermined. CDR3 length: 12 residues. Trimming shortened V by 6 bases and J by 1 base, and 6 bases separated the two germline ends. Germline-derived CDR1 and CDR2 are MDHEN and SYDVKM. Written as DNA, the CDR3 is TGTGCCAGCAGACAGCCCCAAGAGACCCAGTACTTC. As protein: CASRQPQETQYF.

This clone has just a few counts. This chain links TRBV3-1 (or the pseudogene TRBV3-2) with TRBJ1-2, with TRBD1 identical over 7 bases. The CDR3 runs to 15 residues. The trim removed 0 bases at V and 7 bases at J, leaving 8 bases unmatched. Germline V gives CDR1 LGHDT, CDR2 YNNKEL (reference sequence). In nucleotides, the CDR3 is TGTGCCAGCAGCCAAGATGGGTGGGCAGGGGGTGGCTACACCTTC. It codes for CASSQDGWAGGGYTF.

This chain joins TRBV20-1 and TRBJ2-2; 12 bases align to TRBD2. With 3 bases clipped from V and 0 bases from J, the junction kept 5 bases outside the gene matches. Germline V lookup: CDR1 DFQATT, CDR2 SNEGSKA (reference sequence). CDR3 size: 17 residues. CDR3 protein: CSASGLAGGANTGELFF. Here the CDR3 DNA reads TGCAGTGCTAGTGGCCTAGCGGGAGGGGCGAACACCGGGGAGCTGTTTTTT.

The CDR3 sequence: CASRTTVRETQYF. CDR3 in DNA: TGTGCCAGCAGGACGACTGTAAGAGAGACCCAGTACTTC. The genes are TRBV28 and TRBJ2-5; D gene ambiguous. The CDR3 sequence is 13 residues long. Trimming stripped 6 bases from V and 4 bases from J, with 12 bases between. Germline V gene data show CDR1 as MDHEN and CDR2 as SYDVKM.

The chain combines TRBV3-1 (or the pseudogene TRBV3-2) with TRBJ2-5; 10 bases are shared with TRBD2. In germline, CDR1 is LGHDT, CDR2 YNNKEL (reference sequence). V trimming: 5 bases; J trimming: 5 bases; junction bases outside the gene matches: 11. CDR3 size: 16 residues. The DNA for the CDR3 is TGTGCCAGCAGCAATGAAGCGGGAGGGTGGACGGAGACCCAGTACTTC. Encoded protein: CASSNEAGGWTETQYF.

Points on this clone: The sample holds other DNA sequences that translate to the same CDR3. J is TRBJ2-7 and V is TRBV27; weak D call: TRBD2 (6 bases). Germline CDR1 reads MNHEY; CDR2 reads SMNVEV (reference sequence). The CDR3 is made up of 11 amino acids. V shed 8 bases and J shed 6 bases, with 11 bases lying between them. CDR3 sequence reads: CASRRRGEQYF. For the CDR3, the DNA is TGTGCCAGCCGCCGGAGGGGCGAGCAGTACTTC.

The rearrangement links TRBV11-3 to TRBJ2-2; 7 bases fit TRBD1. The CDR3 has 18 residues. The germline CDR1 and CDR2 sequences are SGHNT and YENEEA. V lost 4 bases, J lost 6 bases, and 17 bases stayed unmatched. The CDR3 spells CASSSTNWDSPLPGELFF. The CDR3 DNA sequence: TGTGCCAGCAGCTCAACGAACTGGGACAGTCCTCTGCCCGGGGAGCTGTTTTTT. The full variable domain, with the rest looked up from reference TRBV11-3 and TRBJ2-2, is EAGVVQSPRYKIIEKKQPVAFWCNPISGHNTLYWYLQNLGQGPELLIRYENEEAVDDSQLPKDRFSAERLKGVDSTLKIQPAELGDSAVYLCASSSTNWDSPLPGELFFGEGSRLTVL.

For the CDR3, the DNA is TGTGCCAGCAGCTTCCCAGGGGCCATTCCGACCTACGAGCAGTACTTC. It codes for CASSFPGAIPTYEQYF. The chain couples TRBV11-2 to TRBJ2-7; D may be TRBD1 (6 bases). This CDR3 has 16 amino acids. Trimming took off 3 bases at V and 2 bases at J, with 17 bases between the two ends. Per germline, CDR1 SGHAT and CDR2 FQNNGV.

The chain joins TRBV30 to TRBJ2-1; D remains unclear. V lost 4 bases and J 4 bases, leaving 5 bases between the germline ends. CDR1 and CDR2 from the germline V gene are GTSNPN and SVGIG (reference sequence). The CDR3 contains 11 residues. CDR3 sequence (DNA): TGTGCCTGGATTCAATACAATGAGCAGTTCTTC. Translating gives CAWIQYNEQFF.

V is TRBV4-2 and J is TRBJ2-7; D is unresolved. Trimming shortened V by 0 bases and J by 0 bases, and 6 bases separated the two germline ends. The CDR3 is made up of 14 amino acids. The germline gives CDR1 LGHNA, CDR2 YNFKEQ. Here the CDR3 DNA reads TGTGCCAGCAGCCAAGACTTTAGCTCCTACGAGCAGTACTTC. Its translation is CASSQDFSSYEQYF.

The V gene is TRBV5-1, the J gene TRBJ2-5; weak D call: TRBD1 (6 bases). Looked up from germline, CDR1 is SGHRS and CDR2 is YFSETQ. This CDR3 has 14 amino acids. Trimming removed 4 bases from V and 5 bases from J, with 15 bases in between. The CDR3 protein is CASSQGLLEETQYF. The CDR3 nucleotides read TGCGCCAGCAGCCAGGGGCTGCTAGAGGAGACCCAGTACTTC.

This chain uses TRBV25-1 with TRBJ1-4; D may be TRBD1 (6 bases). The V end was cut by 4 bases, the J end by 5 bases, with 14 bases between. Per germline, CDR1 MGHDK and CDR2 SYGVNS. This CDR3 has 15 amino acids. As DNA, the CDR3 is TGTGCCAGCAGTGCGAGACAGGTTCTAAATGAAAAACTGTTTTTT. Encoded protein: CASSARQVLNEKLFF.

This clone occurred once. The rearrangement uses TRBV27 and TRBJ1-1; D might be TRBD1 (5 bases). Germline CDR1 is MNHEY and CDR2 is SMNVEV (reference sequence). This CDR3 has 16 residues. Between the trimmed V and J ends, which lost 3 bases and 1 base, there was a span of 15 bases. CDR3 in DNA: TGTGCCAGCAGTTTGGGGCAGGGAATACAGAACACTGAAGCTTTCTTT. Translating gives CASSLGQGIQNTEAFF.

As DNA, the CDR3 is TGTGCCAGCTCAACTACTGAACTTACAGGGATGGGTGAAGCTTTCTTT. Translated, it gives CASSTTELTGMGEAFF. This chain joins TRBV18 and TRBJ1-1, with D possibly TRBD1 on 6 matching bases. CDR3 length equals 16 residues. The germline gives CDR1 KGHSH, CDR2 LQKENI. The V gene lost 5 bases and the J gene lost 7 bases, with 23 bases spanning the gap.

Only a few counts were recorded for this clone. The chain recombines TRBV3-1 (or the pseudogene TRBV3-2) with TRBJ2-2; possible D gene TRBD1, 5 bases. Looked up from germline, CDR1 is LGHDT and CDR2 is YNNKEL (reference sequence). With 7 bases removed from V and 1 base from J, the gap between germline ends came to 10 bases. CDR3 length equals 14 residues. The CDR3 coding sequence is TGTGCCAGCACCCCGGACATGAACACCGGGGAGCTGTTTTTT. Amino acids: CASTPDMNTGELFF.

About this clone itself: This specimen includes other DNA sequences encoding the same CDR3. This chain connects TRBV12-3 or TRBV12-4 to TRBJ2-1; TRBD1 aligns across 7 bases. This CDR3 spans 13 amino acids. V shed 3 bases and J 5 bases; nucleotides not matched to a gene: 1. The chain's CDR3 is CASSLGQNNEQFF. The CDR3 DNA is TGTGCCAGCAGTTTGGGACAGAACAATGAGCAGTTCTTC.